The rows below give T cell receptor beta chains drawn from one sample of a study of blood T cell repertoires in COVID-19. Data came from immunoSEQ multiplex PCR; TCRdb stores just in-frame clones and leaves some out. This table has roughly 440,000 clones, 88% appearing once. Sequencing used peripheral blood. The receptors originated from a woman between 50 and 59 years old with COVID-19, enrolled during active disease. CDR3s include the opening cysteine and the closing phenylalanine or tryptophan. The order of the fields is clone size, V gene, D gene, J gene, CDR3 DNA, CDR3 protein. A D gene is named only where the DNA matches it firmly. Rows may omit the clone size; those that give it use once, few, many or a size class.

>-|TRBV5-1|TRBD1|TRBJ1-3
TGCGCCAGCAGCTTGGGCACAGGGGCGAGCTCTGGAAACACCATATATTTT
CASSLGTGASSGNTIYF
>-|TRBV15|-|TRBJ1-5
TGTGCCACCAGCCCACACACCAAACAGGACAGTAATCAGCCCCAGCATTTT
CATSPHTKQDSNQPQHF
>-|TRBV30|-|TRBJ2-6
TGTGCCTACCAGGGTTCTGGGGCCAACGTCCTGACTTTC
CAYQGSGANVLTF
>-|TRBV5-6|-|TRBJ1-1
TGTGCCAGCAGCCGACTGGGCACTGAAGCTTTCTTT
CASSRLGTEAFF
>-|TRBV18|TRBD1|TRBJ1-2
TGTGCCAGCTCCAACCGACAGGGCGCGTTAGGTGGCTACACCTTC
CASSNRQGALGGYTF
>-|TRBV2|TRBD1|TRBJ1-3
TGTGCCAGCGGGACAGGGTCCGGAAGGGGATACACCATATATTTT
CASGTGSGRGYTIYF
>-|TRBV6-4|TRBD1|TRBJ1-2
TGTGCCAGCAGTCCCCAGGGGGGATACTATGGCTACACCTTC
CASSPQGGYYGYTF
>-|TRBV9|-|TRBJ2-1
TGTGCCAGCAGCGTAAGTACCAGCAATGAGCAGTTCTTC
CASSVSTSNEQFF
>-|TRBV2|-|TRBJ1-2
TGTGCCAGCAGTGAACGGGGCTACACCTTC
CASSERGYTF
>-|TRBV19|TRBD1|TRBJ1-5
TGTGCCAGTAGTATGGCTCCGGGACAGGGGGAGTTGTCCCAGCATTTT
CASSMAPGQGELSQHF
>-|TRBV18|-|TRBJ1-4
TGTGCCAGCTCACGACGGCGGGAGAATGAAAAACTGTTTTTT
CASSRRRENEKLFF
>once|TRBV6-4|TRBD1|TRBJ1-6
TGTGCCAGCAGCCCCCGGGCAGGGGGGATTTCACCCCTCCACTTT
CASSPRAGGISPLHF
>-|TRBV6-2/TRBV6-3|TRBD1|TRBJ1-1
TGTGCCAGCAGTTACGGACAGGGAAACACTGAAGCTTTCTTT
CASSYGQGNTEAFF